What follows are 4 T cell receptor beta chains derived from one specimen sequenced in a study of blood T cell repertoires in COVID-19. Repertoires were generated with immunoSEQ multiplex PCR, while TCRdb's copy carries only in-frame clones and drops some. The sample has roughly 200,000 clones, roughly 80% seen once. The specimen sequenced was peripheral blood. The receptors originated from a woman older than 75 with COVID-19, enrolled during active disease.

This clone has only one observation. J is TRBJ2-6 and V is TRBV15, with a possible D match to TRBD1 (5 bases). Germline lookup yields CDR1 LNHNV and CDR2 YYDKDF (reference sequence). Trimming took off 2 bases at V and 0 bases at J, with 11 bases between the two ends. The CDR3 covers 17 residues. DNA of the CDR3: TGTGCCACCAGCAGACTCGAAGGGGTCTCTGGGGCCAACGTCCTGACTTTC. It is translated as CATSRLEGVSGANVLTF. The full variable domain, in which reference TRBV15 and TRBJ2-6 provide the parts outside the CDR3, is DAMVIQNPRYQVTQFGKPVTLSCSQTLNHNVMYWYQQKSSQAPKLLFHYYDKDFNNEADTPDNFQSRRPNTSFCFLDIRSPGLGDTAMYLCATSRLEGVSGANVLTFGAGSRLTVL.

J is TRBJ1-3 and V is TRBV28; 12 bases line up with TRBD1. J was trimmed by 5 bases and V by 3 bases; bases with no gene match: 5. The CDR3 extends over 16 amino acids. Germline V gives CDR1 MDHEN, CDR2 SYDVKM. The CDR3 nucleotides are TGTGCCAGCAGTTTGAAAGGGACAGGGGGCAGAAACACCATATATTTT. Translated, it gives CASSLKGTGGRNTIYF.

The J gene is TRBJ2-1, the V gene TRBV28; 8 bases map to TRBD2. CDR3 size: 18 residues. Losses at the gene ends were 4 bases for V and 9 bases for J; bases not matched to a gene: 20. CDR1 MDHEN and CDR2 SYDVKM come from the germline V gene. The CDR3 here is CASSSTSSRPLGGGEQFF. DNA of the CDR3: TGTGCCAGCAGTTCCACCTCTTCCCGACCCCTCGGGGGGGGTGAGCAGTTCTTC.

The chain employs TRBV5-1 and TRBJ2-1; D is possibly TRBD2 (5 bases). The CDR3 is 14 residues long. CDR1 and CDR2 from the germline V gene are SGHRS and YFSETQ. V shed 4 bases and J shed 3 bases, with 11 bases lying between them. The DNA for the CDR3 is TGCGCCAGCAGCCCACTAGAGCGCTACAATGAGCAGTTCTTC. Translating it yields CASSPLERYNEQFF.